This TCR beta chain was documented in a study of molecular identifiers for immune sequencing clone quantification. Study-level findings and limits: Highly expanded clone sizes could be underestimated by identical TCR molecules sharing a barcode. Over 98% of CMV-specific effector molecules, but under 1% of naive ones, were in clones above 20 copies.

V lost 1 base and J lost 2, with 9 bases in between. CDR3 size: 14 residues. The germline V gene encodes CDR1 LGHNA and CDR2 YNFKEQ. Bulk TCR library preparation followed previously described methods with listed TCR primers. A single record per CDR3 protein comes from TCRdb applying MiXCR to the PCR reads. The sample lists 550,000 to 750,000 distinct CDR3 sequences; approximately 20% were seen once. The sorting of naive CD8 T cells used the CD8+CD4-CCR7+CD45RA+ phenotype. This clonotype was counted at least ten times. Its antigen is not known. Sequenced material: naive CD8+ T cells from blood, with Jurkat cell RNA spiked in. Subset: FACS-sorted CD8+CD4-CCR7+CD45RA+ naive T cells. This receptor was obtained from a human donor in good health. Some libraries in this study had Jurkat cell RNA spiked in. The chain uses TRBV4-2 and TRBJ2-7; D is unresolved. For the CDR3, the DNA is TGTGCCAGCAGCCAAGGGAAGTCGGCCTACGAGCAGTACTTC. The encoded protein is CASSQGKSAYEQYF.